This T cell receptor beta chain was documented in a study of vaccination and CD4 T cells after COVID-19. Study-wide context: Nasal swab PCR showed SARS-CoV-2 in convalescent patients, under 10 with mild and one with severe disease. Each individual in the study obtained two doses of BNT162b2 or mRNA-1273 vaccine. Control cultures used a CEFX viral epitope pool, an HIV-1 Nef peptide pool, or no peptide.

The treatment here: approximately 11-day PBMC culture with coronavirus spike peptide pools or control peptides (ViraFEST assay). Expanded clonotypes were found by TCR sequencing after peptide-pool stimulation (ViraFEST). The assay that was used to sequence DNA from cultured CD4+ T cells was the Oncomine TCR Beta short-read assay. TCRdb reprocessed the PCR reads via MiXCR and lists one record per CDR3 protein. The sample lists 10,000 to 15,000 distinct CDR3 sequences, about three fifths seen once, with about 12% in the top ten. A word on this clonotype: The target antigen is unknown.

This clonotype was sampled from a human donor who had recovered from COVID-19. The sequenced material came from CD4+ T cells from blood, cultured in vitro.

CDR3 region: CASSGAAGAYEQYF. CDR3 sequence (DNA): TGTGCCAGCTCCGGGGCGGCAGGGGCCTACGAGCAGTACTTC. The chain couples TRBV27 to TRBJ2-7, with D possibly TRBD1 on 6 matching bases. Germline values: CDR1 MNHEY, CDR2 SMNVEV (reference sequence). This CDR3 has 14 residues. V gave up 8 bases and J gave up 2 bases, with 16 bases separating them.